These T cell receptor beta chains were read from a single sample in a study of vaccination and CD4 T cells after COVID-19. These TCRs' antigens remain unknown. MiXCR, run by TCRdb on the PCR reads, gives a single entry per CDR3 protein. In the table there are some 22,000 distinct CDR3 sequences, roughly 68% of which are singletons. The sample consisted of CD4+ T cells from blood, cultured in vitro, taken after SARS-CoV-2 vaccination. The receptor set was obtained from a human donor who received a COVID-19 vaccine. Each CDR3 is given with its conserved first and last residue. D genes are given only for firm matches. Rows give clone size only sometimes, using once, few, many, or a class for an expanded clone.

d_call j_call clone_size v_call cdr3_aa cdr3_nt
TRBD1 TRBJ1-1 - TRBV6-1 CASSTRQGAEAFF TGTGCCAGCAGTACGCGACAGGGCGCTGAAGCTTTCTTT
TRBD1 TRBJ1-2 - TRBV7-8 CASSLRQGVSNYGYTF TGTGCCAGCAGCCTCAGACAGGGGGTGTCTAACTATGGCTACACCTTC
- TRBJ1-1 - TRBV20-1 CSARDQSIAEAFF TGCAGTGCTAGAGATCAGAGTATAGCTGAAGCTTTCTTT
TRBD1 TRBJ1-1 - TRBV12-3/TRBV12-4 CASRLSGRGWAEAFF TGTGCCAGCAGGTTATCGGGCAGGGGGTGGGCTGAAGCTTTCTTT
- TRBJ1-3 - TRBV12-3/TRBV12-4 CASSTGGGNTIYF TGTGCCAGCAGCACCGGGGGGGGAAACACCATATATTTT
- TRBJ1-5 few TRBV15 CATSRDPPGYSNQPQHF TGTGCCACCAGCAGAGATCCGCCGGGATATAGCAATCAGCCCCAGCATTTT
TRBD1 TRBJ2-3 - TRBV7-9 CASSPRDRERTGTTDTQYF TGTGCCAGCAGCCCGCGGGACAGGGAGAGGACTGGCACCACAGATACGCAGTATTTT
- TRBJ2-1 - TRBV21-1 CASSDRYRGPYNEQFF TGTGCCAGCAGCGACCGGTACCGAGGCCCCTACAATGAGCAGTTCTTC
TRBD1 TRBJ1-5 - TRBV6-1 CASRGTGGGNQPQHF TGTGCCAGCAGAGGGACAGGGGGGGGCAATCAGCCCCAGCATTTT
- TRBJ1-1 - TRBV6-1 CASSGRSGVNTEAFF TGTGCCAGCAGTGGACGGTCAGGGGTGAACACTGAAGCTTTCTTT
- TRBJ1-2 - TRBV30 CAWSPTPGPYGYTF TGTGCCTGGAGTCCCACTCCAGGGCCCTATGGCTACACCTTC
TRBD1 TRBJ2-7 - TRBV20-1 CSASRTGATYEQYF TGCAGTGCTAGTCGGACAGGGGCCACCTACGAGCAGTACTTC
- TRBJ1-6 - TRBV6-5 CASSYGEKTSPLHF TGTGCCAGCAGTTACGGGGAAAAAACTTCACCCCTCCACTTT
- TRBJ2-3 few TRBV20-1 CSARAIRGDTQYF TGCAGTGCTAGAGCCATACGAGGAGATACGCAGTATTTT
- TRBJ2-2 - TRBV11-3 CASSFEDTIHTGELFF TGTGCCAGCAGCTTTGAGGACACCATCCACACCGGGGAGCTGTTTTTT
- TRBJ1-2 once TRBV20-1 CSANGLRDVGYGYTF TGCAGTGCTAATGGCCTCCGGGACGTAGGCTATGGCTACACCTTC
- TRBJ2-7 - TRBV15 CATSRAWGAYEQYF TGTGCCACCAGCAGAGCTTGGGGAGCCTACGAGCAGTACTTC
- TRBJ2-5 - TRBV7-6 CASSLAWGGGSETQYF TGTGCCAGCAGCTTAGCGTGGGGAGGGGGGTCTGAGACCCAGTACTTC
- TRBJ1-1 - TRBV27 CASGKGPEAFF TGTGCCAGCGGAAAGGGGCCTGAAGCTTTCTTT
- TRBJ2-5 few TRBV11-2 CASSLVGTRETQYF TGTGCCAGCAGCTTAGTGGGGACCCGAGAGACCCAGTACTTC
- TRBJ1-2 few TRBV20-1 CSATATTGSGGYTF TGCAGTGCTACTGCCACCACAGGGAGCGGTGGCTACACCTTC
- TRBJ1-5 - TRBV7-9 CASSLVTADSNQPQHF TGTGCCAGCAGCTTAGTGACGGCTGATAGCAATCAGCCCCAGCATTTT
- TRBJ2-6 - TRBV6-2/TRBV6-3 CASRPRGATFSGANVLTF TGTGCCAGCAGACCGCGTGGGGCTACCTTCTCTGGGGCCAACGTCCTGACTTTC
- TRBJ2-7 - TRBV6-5 CASSYSRTNEQYF TGTGCCAGCAGTTACAGTCGCACAAACGAGCAGTACTTC
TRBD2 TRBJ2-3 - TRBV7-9 CASSLEPGGLATDTQYF TGTGCCAGCAGCTTAGAACCGGGTGGACTAGCAACAGATACGCAGTATTTT
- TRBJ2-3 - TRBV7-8 CASSLVAGTSTDTQYF TGTGCCAGCAGCTTAGTGGCAGGAACTAGCACAGATACGCAGTATTTT
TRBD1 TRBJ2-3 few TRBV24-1 CATSDRGQGMRSTDTQYF TGTGCCACCAGTGATCGGGGACAGGGCATGAGGAGCACAGATACGCAGTATTTT
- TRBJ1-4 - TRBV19 CASSPLGVNEKLFF TGTGCCAGTAGTCCCCTCGGTGTGAATGAAAAACTGTTTTTT
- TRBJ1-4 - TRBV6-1 CASSDWTRGNEKLFF TGTGCCAGCAGTGATTGGACTCGAGGGAATGAAAAACTGTTTTTT
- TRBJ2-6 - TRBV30 CAWSVIRSGANVLTF TGTGCCTGGAGTGTAATCCGCTCTGGGGCCAACGTCCTGACTTTC
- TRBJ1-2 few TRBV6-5 CASSYSGDTNYGYTF TGTGCCAGCAGTTACTCAGGGGATACTAACTATGGCTACACCTTC
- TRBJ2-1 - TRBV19 CASSIQGGSYNEQFF TGTGCCAGTAGTATCCAGGGTGGGTCCTACAATGAGCAGTTCTTC
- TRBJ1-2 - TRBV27 CASRLAGGAYGYTF TGTGCCAGCAGGCTAGCGGGGGGCGCCTATGGCTACACCTTC
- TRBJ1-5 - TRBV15 CATGEGRQRGQPQHF TGTGCCACCGGGGAGGGAAGACAGCGGGGACAGCCCCAGCATTTT
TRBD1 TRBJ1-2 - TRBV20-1 CSAREFGTGYGYTF TGCAGTGCTAGAGAGTTTGGGACAGGGTATGGCTACACCTTC
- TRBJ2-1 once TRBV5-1 CASSRSQQGNEQFF TGCGCCAGCAGCCGCAGCCAACAGGGTAATGAGCAGTTCTTC
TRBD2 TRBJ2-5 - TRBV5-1 CASSPLAGGQETQYF TGCGCCAGCAGCCCCCTAGCGGGGGGGCAAGAGACCCAGTACTTC
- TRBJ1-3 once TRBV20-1 CSARVGGRDTIYF TGCAGTGCTAGAGTAGGGGGAAGGGACACCATATATTTT
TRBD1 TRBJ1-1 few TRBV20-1 CSAQPWDRGMNTEAFF TGCAGTGCTCAGCCCTGGGACAGGGGAATGAACACTGAAGCTTTCTTT
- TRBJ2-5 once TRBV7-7 CASSLGLAGETQYF TGTGCCAGCAGCTTAGGGCTAGCCGGCGAGACCCAGTACTTC
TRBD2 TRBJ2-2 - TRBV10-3 CAISGPGGRTGELFF TGTGCCATCAGTGGCCCGGGGGGGCGCACCGGGGAGCTGTTTTTT
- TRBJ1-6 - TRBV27 CASSPRGGGSPLHF TGTGCCAGCAGTCCCCGGGGGGGGGGTTCACCCCTCCACTTT
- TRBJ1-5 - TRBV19 CASSTTRTATQPQHF TGTGCCAGTAGTACAACCCGGACGGCCACTCAGCCCCAGCATTTT
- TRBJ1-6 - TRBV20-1 CSASDNSPLHF TGCAGTGCTAGCGATAATTCACCCCTCCACTTT
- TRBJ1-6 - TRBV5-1 CASSTPGVASPLHF TGCGCCAGCAGCACTCCGGGGGTTGCTTCACCCCTCCACTTT
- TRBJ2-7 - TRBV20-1 CSASRQPDGEQYF TGCAGTGCTAGCAGGCAGCCGGACGGCGAGCAGTACTTC
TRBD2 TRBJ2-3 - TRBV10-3 CAISRTSGSTDTQYF TGTGCCATCAGTCGGACTAGCGGTAGCACAGATACGCAGTATTTT
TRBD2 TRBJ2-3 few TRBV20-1 CSTERGSTDTQYF TGCAGTACCGAGCGGGGTAGCACAGATACGCAGTATTTT
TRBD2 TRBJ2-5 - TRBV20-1 CSALAGGQETQYF TGCAGTGCACTAGCGGGGGGGCAAGAGACCCAGTACTTC
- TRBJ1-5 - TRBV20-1 CSAYETSNQPQHF TGCAGTGCTTATGAGACTAGCAATCAGCCCCAGCATTTT
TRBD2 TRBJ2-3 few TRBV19 CASSTQRGGLVDTQYF TGTGCCAGTAGCACGCAGCGGGGGGGCCTAGTAGATACGCAGTATTTT
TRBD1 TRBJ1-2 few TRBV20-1 CSARQGDYGYTF TGCAGTGCGAGACAGGGGGACTATGGCTACACCTTC
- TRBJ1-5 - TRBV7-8 CASSLVRRVRNQPQHF TGTGCCAGCAGCTTAGTTCGCAGGGTACGCAATCAGCCCCAGCATTTT
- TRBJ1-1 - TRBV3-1 CASSQVGGDTEAFF TGTGCCAGCAGCCAAGTAGGCGGAGACACTGAAGCTTTCTTT
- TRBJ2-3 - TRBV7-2 CASSLAGGRTDTQYF TGTGCCAGCAGCTTAGCGGGCGGGCGCACAGATACGCAGTATTTT